The sample holds many counts of the clone carrying this T cell receptor beta chain. Its antigen is as yet unknown. The CDR3 has 16 amino acids. CDR1 SEHNR and CDR2 FQNEAQ come from the germline V gene (reference sequence). The V gene end was trimmed by 2 bases and the J gene end by 5 bases; junction bases not matched to a gene: 10. Template switching added a universal primer site; cDNA carried unique molecular identifiers. TCRdb re-derived calls from the 5' RACE reads in MiXCR, one entry per CDR3 protein. The sample gives 250,000 or so distinct CDR3 sequences, around 8% of which show up once; 3% is in the top ten. The entry originates in a study of identical twins. Study findings and constraints: Out-of-frame sharing of TCR alpha in monozygotic twins was underestimated by models.

A further study also used this sample, focusing on yellow fever vaccine responses in identical twins. Turning to that study: Twins' vaccine T cell response reportedly seemed partly convergent, partly personalized.

The V gene is TRBV7-9, the J gene TRBJ1-1; TRBD1 aligns across 8 bases. The sequenced sample consisted of CD8+ T cells sorted from blood. The sequence was obtained from a woman younger than 30 in good health. The CDR3 DNA is TGTGCCAGCAGCTTATCAGGACAGGGAGTGTATACTGAAGCTTTCTTT. Protein sequence: CASSLSGQGVYTEAFF. Filled out from reference TRBV7-9 and TRBJ1-1, the complete variable domain reads DTGVSQNPRHKITKRGQNVTFRCDPISEHNRLYWYRQTLGQGPEFLTYFQNEAQLEKSRLLSDRFSAERPKGSFSTLEIQRTEQGDSAMYLCASSLSGQGVYTEAFFGQGTRLTVV.